This T cell receptor (beta chain) is from a study of PD-L1 blockade in urothelial cancer. The overall study: Atezolizumab (1,200 mg intravenously every 3 weeks) began at some point between 2014 and 2016 for patients. About nine tenths of the roughly 29 patients were men who had bladder-origin urothelial cancer. Analyses were performed on blood at 3 weeks after treatment start (the second dose) and at 6 weeks.

Notes on this clone: What it binds is not known.

The V and J ends lost 0 bases and 4 bases, in that order; junction bases with no gene match: 6. This CDR3 spans 16 amino acids. From germline, CDR1 is PRHDT and CDR2 FYEKMQ (reference sequence). Data came from immunoSEQ multiplex PCR; TCRdb stores just in-frame clones and leaves some out. The sample shows about 71,000 clones, less than 90% of them seen only once. Whole-study results and caveats: In blood sampled pretreatment, TCR clonality below the median predicted better survival.

The rearrangement joins TRBV13 to TRBJ2-5; 9 positions match TRBD2. The source is a man between 60 and 70 years old with urothelial cancer. Source: PBMCs, taken around atezolizumab (anti-PD-L1) treatment. This CDR3 reads CASSLGSAGGAETQYF. DNA of the CDR3: TGTGCCAGCAGCTTAGGCTCTGCGGGAGGGGCAGAGACCCAGTACTTC.